Detailed here is one T cell receptor (beta chain). Its antigen is undetermined. These data belong to a study of T cell repertoires in cytomegalovirus infection. As for the study in general: Public signatures in TCR beta pointed to CMV infection and matching HLA type. General study points: The ex vivo response was dominated by HLA-C-restricted CMV-specific TCR beta clonotypes. Public TCR beta family frequency separated CMV-and-HLA carriers, including in an independent cohort.

Each CDR3 protein is one row after TCRdb ran MiXCR on the reads. The sample consists of fewer than 550,000 distinct CDR3 sequences, roughly 10% of them appearing once. This CDR3 is built from 15 residues. From germline, CDR1 is GTSNPN and CDR2 SVGIG (reference sequence). Trimming pared 2 bases from V and 2 bases from J, leaving 13 bases between. The receptor was derived from a human donor in good health (CMV status not recorded). Some clones in this sample may be carry-over from other donors' samples. The genes are TRBV30 and TRBJ2-1; tentatively, D is TRBD2 (5 bases). The source material was PBMCs. In nucleotides, the CDR3 is TGTGCCTGGAGTCTCTTGGGGAGCGCCTACAATGAGCAGTTCTTC. Amino acid sequence: CAWSLLGSAYNEQFF.